These 5 T cell receptor beta chains originate from one sample sequenced in a study of regulatory T cells in long-lasting Graves disease. Time point indicated: persistent/refractory GD, antithyroid drugs over 5 years with positive TRAb. Preparation of the TCR library used RNA extracted from PBMCs. Construction of TCR beta libraries relied on iRepertoire HTBI primers and on Arm-PCR targeting CDR3 regions. MiXCR, applied by TCRdb to the multiplex PCR reads, yields one record per CDR3 protein. The sample shows around 430,000 distinct CDR3 sequences, approximately 22% of them seen only once. The source was peripheral blood mononuclear cells (PBMCs), collected when the disease was refractory, from a patient treated with antithyroid drugs. These TCRs come from a female donor with Graves disease.

This clonotype was detected many times. The chain has TRBV2 and TRBJ1-1; D gene uncertain. CDR1 SNHLY and CDR2 FYNNEI come from the germline V gene. Between the trimmed V and J ends, which lost 2 bases and 1 base, there was a span of 8 bases. The CDR3 totals 14 residues. DNA of the CDR3: TGTGCCAGCAGTGAATACCGTGGGAACACTGAAGCTTTCTTT. Translation: CASSEYRGNTEAFF.

V is TRBV7-3 and J is TRBJ2-2, with 9 nucleotides matching TRBD2. Trimming at V came to 1 base and at J to 4 bases, leaving 4 bases not matched to a gene. CDR1 and CDR2 from the germline V gene are SGHTA and FQGTGA. The CDR3 sequence is 16 residues long. As DNA, the CDR3 is TGTGCCAGCAGCTTAAGGGCGGGAGGGCCCACCGGGGAGCTGTTTTTT. Encoded protein: CASSLRAGGPTGELFF.

The count of this clonotype is one. A much larger clone lies a single base off, so this may be a read error. V is TRBV6-1 and J is TRBJ2-7; 12 positions agree with TRBD2. Germline V gene sequence: CDR1 MNHNS, CDR2 SASEGT. This CDR3 contains 17 residues. CDR3 sequence (DNA): TGTGCCGGCAGTGAAGGGCTAGCGGGAGGGGGTATCTACGAGCAGTACTTC. This sequence encodes CAGSEGLAGGGIYEQYF.

The chain uses TRBV3-1 and TRBJ2-3, with D possibly called TRBD1 or TRBD2 (6 bases each). The V gene lost 2 bases and the J gene lost 6 bases, with 15 bases spanning the gap. Germline V gene data show CDR1 as LGHDT and CDR2 as YNNKEL (reference sequence). The CDR3 covers 15 residues. The chain's CDR3 is CASSQWGANKDTQYF. For the CDR3, the DNA is TGTGCCAGCAGCCAATGGGGGGCGAACAAGGATACGCAGTATTTT.

The sample holds many counts of this clonotype. The chain employs TRBV6-1 and TRBJ2-5; maybe TRBD2 (6 bases). With 6 bases removed from V and 0 bases from J, the gap between germline ends came to 8 bases. Germline-derived CDR1 and CDR2 are MNHNS and SASEGT. The CDR3 runs to 13 residues. As DNA, the CDR3 is TGTGCCAGCAGGTGGGGGGACCAAGAGACCCAGTACTTC. Translation: CASRWGDQETQYF.